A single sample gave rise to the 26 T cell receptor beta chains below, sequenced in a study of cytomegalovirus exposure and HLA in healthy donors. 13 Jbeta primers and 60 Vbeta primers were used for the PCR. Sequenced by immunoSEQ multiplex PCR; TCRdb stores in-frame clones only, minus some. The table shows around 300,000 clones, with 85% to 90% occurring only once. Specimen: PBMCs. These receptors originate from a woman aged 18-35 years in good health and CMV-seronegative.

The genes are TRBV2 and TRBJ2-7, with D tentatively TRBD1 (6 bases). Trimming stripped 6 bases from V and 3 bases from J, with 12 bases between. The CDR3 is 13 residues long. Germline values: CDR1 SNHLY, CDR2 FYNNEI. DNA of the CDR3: TGTGCCAGCAGGACAGGCTATGGCTACGAGCAGTACTTC. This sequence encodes CASRTGYGYEQYF.

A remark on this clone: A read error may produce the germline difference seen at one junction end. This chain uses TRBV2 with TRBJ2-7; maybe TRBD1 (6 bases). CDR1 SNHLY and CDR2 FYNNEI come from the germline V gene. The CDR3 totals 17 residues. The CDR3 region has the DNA TGTGCCAGCAGGGAAGGAGCCTGGACAGCCACCAAGGGGGAGCAGTACTTC. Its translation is CASREGAWTATKGEQYF.

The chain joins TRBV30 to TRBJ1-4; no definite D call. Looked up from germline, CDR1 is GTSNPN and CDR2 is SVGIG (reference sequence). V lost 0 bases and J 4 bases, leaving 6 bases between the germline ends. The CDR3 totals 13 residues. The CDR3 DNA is TGTGCCTGGAGTGTTGGAGGTAATGAAAAACTGTTTTTT. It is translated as CAWSVGGNEKLFF. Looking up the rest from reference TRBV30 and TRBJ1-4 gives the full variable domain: SQTIHQWPATLVQPVGSPLSLECTVEGTSNPNLYWYRQAAGRGLQLLFYSVGIGQISSEVPQNLSASRPQDRQFILSSKKLLLSDSGFYLCAWSVGGNEKLFFGSGTQLSVL.

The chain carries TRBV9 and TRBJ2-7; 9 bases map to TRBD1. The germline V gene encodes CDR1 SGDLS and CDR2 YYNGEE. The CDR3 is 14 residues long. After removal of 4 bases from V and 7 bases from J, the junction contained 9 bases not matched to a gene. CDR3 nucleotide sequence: TGTGCCAGCAGCATGGGACAGGGCGGTGGGGAGCAGTACTTC. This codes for CASSMGQGGGEQYF. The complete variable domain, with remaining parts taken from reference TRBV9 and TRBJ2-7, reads DSGVTQTPKHLITATGQRVTLRCSPRSGDLSVYWYQQSLDQGLQFLIQYYNGEERAKGNILERFSAQQFPDLHSELNLSSLELGDSALYFCASSMGQGGGEQYFGPGTRLTVT.

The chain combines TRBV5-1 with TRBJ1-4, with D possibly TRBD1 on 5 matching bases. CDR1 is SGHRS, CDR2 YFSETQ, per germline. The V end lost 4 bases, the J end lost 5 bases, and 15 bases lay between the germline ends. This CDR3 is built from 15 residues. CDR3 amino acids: CASSLRQSSNEKLFF. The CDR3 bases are TGCGCCAGCAGCCTCCGACAGAGTTCGAATGAAAAACTGTTTTTT.

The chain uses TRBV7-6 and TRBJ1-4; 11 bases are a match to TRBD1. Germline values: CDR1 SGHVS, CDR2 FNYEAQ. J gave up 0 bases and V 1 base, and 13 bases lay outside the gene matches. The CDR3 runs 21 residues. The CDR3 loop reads CASSLDPWTGGVLSTNEKLFF. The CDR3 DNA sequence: TGTGCCAGCAGCTTAGACCCATGGACAGGGGGCGTCCTCTCAACTAATGAAAAACTGTTTTTT.

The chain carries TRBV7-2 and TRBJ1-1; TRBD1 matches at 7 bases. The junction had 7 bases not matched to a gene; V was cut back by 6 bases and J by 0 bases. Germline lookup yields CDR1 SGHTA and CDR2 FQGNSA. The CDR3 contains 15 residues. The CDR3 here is CASSKPGQMNTEAFF. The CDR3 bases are TGTGCCAGCAGTAAACCGGGACAGATGAACACTGAAGCTTTCTTT.

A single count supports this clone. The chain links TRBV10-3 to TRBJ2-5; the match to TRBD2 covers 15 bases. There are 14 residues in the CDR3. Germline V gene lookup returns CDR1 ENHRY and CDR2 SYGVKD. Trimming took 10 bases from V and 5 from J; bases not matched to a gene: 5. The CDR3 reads CATRTSGGAETQYF. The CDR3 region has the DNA TGTGCCACCCGGACTAGCGGGGGGGCGGAGACCCAGTACTTC.

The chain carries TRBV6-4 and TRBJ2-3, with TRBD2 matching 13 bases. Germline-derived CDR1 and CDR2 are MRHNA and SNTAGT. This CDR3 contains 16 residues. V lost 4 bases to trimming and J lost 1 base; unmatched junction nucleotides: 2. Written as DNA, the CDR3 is TGTGCCAGCAGTGTCGGGACTAGCGGGGGCACAGATACGCAGTATTTT. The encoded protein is CASSVGTSGGTDTQYF.

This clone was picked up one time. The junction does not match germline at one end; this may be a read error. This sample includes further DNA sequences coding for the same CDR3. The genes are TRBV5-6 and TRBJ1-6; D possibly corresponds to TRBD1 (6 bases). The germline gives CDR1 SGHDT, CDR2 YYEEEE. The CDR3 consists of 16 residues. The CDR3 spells CASSLGGRGWNSPLHF. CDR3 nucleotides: TGTGCCAGCAGCCTAGGCGGCAGGGGTTGGAATTCCCCCCTCCACTTT.

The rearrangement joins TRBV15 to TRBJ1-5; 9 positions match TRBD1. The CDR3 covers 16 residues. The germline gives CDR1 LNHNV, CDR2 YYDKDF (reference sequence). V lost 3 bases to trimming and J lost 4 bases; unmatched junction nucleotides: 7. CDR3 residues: CATSSSDRGPNQPQHF. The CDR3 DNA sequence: TGTGCCACCAGCAGCTCGGACAGGGGACCGAATCAGCCCCAGCATTTT. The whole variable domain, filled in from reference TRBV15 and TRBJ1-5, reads DAMVIQNPRYQVTQFGKPVTLSCSQTLNHNVMYWYQQKSSQAPKLLFHYYDKDFNNEADTPDNFQSRRPNTSFCFLDIRSPGLGDTAMYLCATSSSDRGPNQPQHFGDGTRLSIL.

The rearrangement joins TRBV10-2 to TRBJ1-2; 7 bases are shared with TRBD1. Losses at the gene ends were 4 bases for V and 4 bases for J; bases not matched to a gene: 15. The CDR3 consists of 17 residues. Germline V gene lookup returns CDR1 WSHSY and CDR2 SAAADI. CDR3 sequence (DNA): TGCGCCAGCAGTGGGACATGGACAGGTGGAGACCCCTATGGCTACACCTTC. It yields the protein CASSGTWTGGDPYGYTF.

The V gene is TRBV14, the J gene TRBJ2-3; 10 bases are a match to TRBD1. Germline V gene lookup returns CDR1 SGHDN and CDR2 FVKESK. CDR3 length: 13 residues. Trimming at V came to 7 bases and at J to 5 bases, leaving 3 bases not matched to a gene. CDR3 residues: CASTGTGVDTQYF. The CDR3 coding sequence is TGTGCCAGCACCGGGACAGGGGTAGATACGCAGTATTTT.

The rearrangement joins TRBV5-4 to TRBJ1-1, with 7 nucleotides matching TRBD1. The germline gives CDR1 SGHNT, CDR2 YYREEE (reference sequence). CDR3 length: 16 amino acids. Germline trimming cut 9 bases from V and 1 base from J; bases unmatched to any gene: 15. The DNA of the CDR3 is TGTGCCACCCTCCCAGATAAGGGGGCGCCGAACACTGAAGCTTTCTTT. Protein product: CATLPDKGAPNTEAFF.

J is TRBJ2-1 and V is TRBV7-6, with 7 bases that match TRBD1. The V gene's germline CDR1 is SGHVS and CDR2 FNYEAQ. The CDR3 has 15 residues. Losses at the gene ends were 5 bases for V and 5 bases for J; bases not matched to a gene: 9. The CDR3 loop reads CASSDDRVDHNEQFF. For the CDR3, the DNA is TGTGCCAGCAGCGATGACAGGGTGGACCACAATGAGCAGTTCTTC.

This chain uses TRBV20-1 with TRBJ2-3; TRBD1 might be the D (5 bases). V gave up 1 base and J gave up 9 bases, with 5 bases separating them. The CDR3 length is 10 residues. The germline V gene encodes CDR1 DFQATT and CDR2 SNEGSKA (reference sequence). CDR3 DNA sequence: TGCAGTGCTAGAGGGGGCACGCAGTATTTT. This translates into CSARGGTQYF.

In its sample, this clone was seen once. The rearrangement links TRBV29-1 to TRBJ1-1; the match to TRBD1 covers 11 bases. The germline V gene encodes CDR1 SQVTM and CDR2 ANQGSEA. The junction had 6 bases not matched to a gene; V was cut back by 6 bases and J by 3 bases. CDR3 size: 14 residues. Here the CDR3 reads CSVRDRGIYTEAFF. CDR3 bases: TGCAGCGTGCGGGACAGGGGGATTTACACTGAAGCTTTCTTT.

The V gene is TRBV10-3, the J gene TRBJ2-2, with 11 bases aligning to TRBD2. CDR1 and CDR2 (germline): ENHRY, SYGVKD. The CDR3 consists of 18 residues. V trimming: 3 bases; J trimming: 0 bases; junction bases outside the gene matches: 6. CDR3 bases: TGTGCCATCAGTGAAGAGACTAGCGGGGTCCCGAACACCGGGGAGCTGTTTTTT. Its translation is CAISEETSGVPNTGELFF.

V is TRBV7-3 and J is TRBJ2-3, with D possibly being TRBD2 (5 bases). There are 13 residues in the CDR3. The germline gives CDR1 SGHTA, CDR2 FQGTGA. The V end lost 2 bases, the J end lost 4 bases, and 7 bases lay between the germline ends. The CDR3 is CASSLAGSDTQYF. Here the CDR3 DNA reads TGTGCCAGCAGCTTAGCGGGCTCAGATACGCAGTATTTT.

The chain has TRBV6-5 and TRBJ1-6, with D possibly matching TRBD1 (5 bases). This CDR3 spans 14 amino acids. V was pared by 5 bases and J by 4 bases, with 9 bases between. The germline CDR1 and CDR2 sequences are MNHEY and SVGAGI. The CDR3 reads CASSGRAYNSPLHF. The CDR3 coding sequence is TGTGCCAGCAGTGGCAGGGCATATAATTCACCCCTCCACTTT.

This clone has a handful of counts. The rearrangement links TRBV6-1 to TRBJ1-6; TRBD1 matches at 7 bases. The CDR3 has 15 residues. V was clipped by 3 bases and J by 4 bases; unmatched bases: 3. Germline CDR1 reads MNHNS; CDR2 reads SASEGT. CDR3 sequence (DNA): TGTGCCAGCAGTGAGGGACAGACTTATAATTCACCCCTCCACTTT. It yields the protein CASSEGQTYNSPLHF.

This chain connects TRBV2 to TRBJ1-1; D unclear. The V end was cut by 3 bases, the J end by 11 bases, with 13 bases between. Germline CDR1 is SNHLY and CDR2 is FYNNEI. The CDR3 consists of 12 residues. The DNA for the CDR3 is TGTGCCAGCAGTGATGGACTTATGAAGGCTTTCTTT. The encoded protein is CASSDGLMKAFF.

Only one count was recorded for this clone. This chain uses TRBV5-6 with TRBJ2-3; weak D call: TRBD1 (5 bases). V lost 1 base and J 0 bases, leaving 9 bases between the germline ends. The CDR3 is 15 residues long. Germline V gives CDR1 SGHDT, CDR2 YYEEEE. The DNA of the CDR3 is TGTGCCAGCAGCTTGCCCTACAGGAGCACAGATACGCAGTATTTT. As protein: CASSLPYRSTDTQYF.

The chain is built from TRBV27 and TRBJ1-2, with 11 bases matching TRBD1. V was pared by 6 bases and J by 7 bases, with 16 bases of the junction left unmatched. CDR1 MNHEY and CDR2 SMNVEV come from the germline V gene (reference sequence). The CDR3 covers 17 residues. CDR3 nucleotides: TGTGCCAGCAGCCGACCGGGACAGGGGGGGTTGGGACTTGGCTACACCTTC. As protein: CASSRPGQGGLGLGYTF.

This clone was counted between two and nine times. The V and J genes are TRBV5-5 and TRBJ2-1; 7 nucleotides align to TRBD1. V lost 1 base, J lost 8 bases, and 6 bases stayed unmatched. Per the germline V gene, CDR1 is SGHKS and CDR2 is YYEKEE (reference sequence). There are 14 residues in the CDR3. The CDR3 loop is CASSLHRGPHEQFF. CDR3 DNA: TGTGCCAGCAGCTTGCACAGGGGACCTCATGAGCAGTTCTTC.

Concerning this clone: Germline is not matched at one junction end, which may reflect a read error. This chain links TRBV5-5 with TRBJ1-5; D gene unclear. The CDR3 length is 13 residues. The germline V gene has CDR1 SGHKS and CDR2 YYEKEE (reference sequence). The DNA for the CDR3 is TGTGCCAGCAGCCGCGCGAGCAACCAGCCCCAGCATTTT. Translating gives CASSRASNQPQHF.